Given below is one T cell receptor (beta chain) in context. Antigen: not known. Germline assignment: CDR1 LGHNA and CDR2 YNFKEQ. The CDR3 consists of 14 residues. Unmatched junction bases numbered 2, after V lost 4 bases and J lost 0 bases. The assay was immunoSEQ multiplex PCR, and TCRdb's table has in-frame clones only and misses some. The sample lists around 2.1 million clones; 90% to 95% were seen once. This sample is drawn from a study of shared clonotypes between healthy human individuals. General study points: It was anticipated that sequencing depth would influence how many clonotypes donors shared. Richness estimates generally favored naive over memory subsets.

Terminally differentiated effector memory CD45RA+ cells were excluded from the naive CD8 cells, which were CD45RO-negative and positively selected for CCR7. The donor population consisted of healthy HIV-negative adults with no recent acute infections or vaccinations. The sample consisted of naive CD8+ T cells from PBMCs. This rearrangement joins TRBV4-2 to TRBJ2-7, with 8 nucleotides matching TRBD1. This TCR derives from a man aged 18 to 29 in good health. Some clones in this sample may be carry-over from other donors' samples. The CDR3 reads CASSPGQDSYEQYF. The CDR3 bases are TGTGCCAGCAGCCCGGGACAGGACTCCTACGAGCAGTACTTC.